Sequencing of this TCR beta chain was carried out in a study of T cells after yellow fever vaccination. Via MiXCR, TCRdb re-called the 5' RACE reads, giving one row per CDR3 protein. In the table there are over 110,000 distinct CDR3 sequences, 7.7% of which are singletons. This clonotype showed up many times. This TCR was recovered from a man aged 25-40 years who received the YFV17D yellow fever vaccine. The source was CD4+ T cells sorted from PBMCs, collected 5 days after the yellow fever booster vaccination.

The CDR3 is CASSLVVTDTQYF. CDR3 sequence (DNA): TGTGCCAGCAGCTTAGTCGTCACAGATACGCAGTATTTT. The chain couples TRBV7-2 to TRBJ2-3; D is undetermined. The CDR3 runs to 13 residues. The germline CDR1 and CDR2 sequences are SGHTA and FQGNSA. V was pared by 1 base and J by 2 bases, with 4 bases between.